The 24 T cell receptor beta chains below all came from one sample that was sequenced in a study of blood T cell repertoires in COVID-19. TCRdb's copy holds only in-frame clones and misses some; the assay was immunoSEQ multiplex PCR. The table includes roughly 250,000 clones, about 90% detected once. The material sequenced was PBMCs or T cells enriched from blood (not recorded which). The source is a young woman who had recovered from COVID-19.

This clone was detected only once. The chain recombines TRBV7-2 with TRBJ1-2, with D possibly TRBD1 on 5 matching bases. CDR1 and CDR2 from the germline V gene are SGHTA and FQGNSA. V lost 1 base and J lost 5, with 11 bases in between. The CDR3 spans 14 residues. DNA of the CDR3: TGTGCCAGCAGCTTAGGCGGGACGGGTTATGGCTACACCTTC. Its protein is CASSLGGTGYGYTF. Variable domain in full (rest from reference TRBV7-2 and TRBJ1-2): GAGVSQSPSNKVTEKGKDVELRCDPISGHTALYWYRQSLGQGLEFLIYFQGNSAPDKSGLPSDRFSAERTGGSVSTLTIQRTQQEDSAVYLCASSLGGTGYGYTFGSGTRLTVV.

The chain combines TRBV7-9 with TRBJ2-5, with D possibly matching TRBD1 (5 bases). The CDR3 runs to 15 residues. In germline, CDR1 is SEHNR, CDR2 FQNEAQ (reference sequence). Deletions cut 3 bases from V and 2 bases from J, with 13 bases between. The CDR3 DNA reads as TGTGCCAGCAGCTTTAGGGGCGAAATACAAGAGACCCAGTACTTC. This translates into CASSFRGEIQETQYF.

The rearrangement links TRBV19 to TRBJ1-2; D is possibly TRBD1 (5 bases). The V gene's germline CDR1 is LNHDA and CDR2 SQIVND (reference sequence). V was pared by 8 bases and J by 9 bases, with 16 bases between. This CDR3 region has 12 residues. The CDR3 here is CASVGGASRYTF. CDR3 DNA: TGTGCCAGTGTTGGAGGGGCGAGTCGCTACACCTTC.

The CDR3 DNA follows: TGTGCCAGCAGCATGACATTGGGACAGGGCTATGGCTACACCTTC. It is translated as CASSMTLGQGYGYTF. The rearrangement joins TRBV28 to TRBJ1-2, with TRBD1 matching 9 bases. Germline loops: CDR1 MDHEN, CDR2 SYDVKM. The CDR3 is 15 amino acids. V lost 6 bases to trimming and J lost 4 bases; unmatched junction nucleotides: 9.

The chain is built from TRBV19 and TRBJ2-7, with 9 bases identical to TRBD1. Germline loops: CDR1 LNHDA, CDR2 SQIVND (reference sequence). The V segment lost 1 base and the J segment 3 bases; nucleotides outside the gene matches: 4. The CDR3 loop spans 15 amino acids. The CDR3 region has the DNA TGTGCCAGTAGTATAGTTGGGACAGGGTTCTACGAGCAGTACTTC. Its translation: CASSIVGTGFYEQYF.

This clone has just a few counts. V and J are TRBV7-2 and TRBJ1-5; D not certain. The V and J ends lost 5 bases and 9 bases respectively, with 26 bases between them. Germline V gives CDR1 SGHTA, CDR2 FQGNSA. This CDR3 has 17 amino acids. The CDR3 bases are TGTGCCAGCAGCGCCGACAAAGGGAGTGATGGGTCAAGGCCCCAGCATTTT. Protein: CASSADKGSDGSRPQHF. The full variable domain, rest sourced from reference TRBV7-2 and TRBJ1-5, is GAGVSQSPSNKVTEKGKDVELRCDPISGHTALYWYRQSLGQGLEFLIYFQGNSAPDKSGLPSDRFSAERTGGSVSTLTIQRTQQEDSAVYLCASSADKGSDGSRPQHFGDGTRLSIL.

The chain employs TRBV5-1 and TRBJ2-7, with 9 bases lining up with TRBD2. From germline, CDR1 is SGHRS and CDR2 YFSETQ. Trimming at V came to 4 bases and at J to 5 bases, leaving 10 bases not matched to a gene. The CDR3 extends over 15 amino acids. The CDR3 here is CASSPRTSVNDEQYF. In nucleotides, the CDR3 is TGCGCCAGCAGCCCCCGGACTAGCGTAAACGACGAGCAGTACTTC.

V and J are TRBV7-9 and TRBJ2-5; tentative D call: TRBD2 (7 bases). Germline values: CDR1 SEHNR, CDR2 FQNEAQ (reference sequence). With 2 bases removed from V and 3 bases from J, the gap between germline ends came to 19 bases. The CDR3 runs to 17 residues. The CDR3 loop reads CASSLFGGGRQKETQYF. The CDR3, as DNA: TGTGCCAGCAGCTTATTCGGCGGGGGCCGACAGAAAGAGACCCAGTACTTC.

V usage is TRBV9 and J usage is TRBJ1-1; 9 bases agree with TRBD1. V lost 0 bases and J lost 9; bases outside the gene matches: 3. This CDR3 has 13 amino acids. Germline lookup yields CDR1 SGDLS and CDR2 YYNGEE. The CDR3: CASSVDGQGQAFF. CDR3 sequence (DNA): TGTGCCAGCAGCGTAGATGGACAGGGGCAAGCTTTCTTT.

CDR3 sequence (DNA): TGTGCCAGCTCACCTACGGGGGAAAACTATGGCTACACCTTC. This sequence encodes CASSPTGENYGYTF. The chain joins TRBV18 to TRBJ1-2; a weak D match, TRBD1 (5 bases). Germline assignment: CDR1 KGHSH and CDR2 LQKENI. The CDR3 contains 14 residues. V dropped 3 bases and J dropped 2 bases, with 10 bases sitting between them.

Here the CDR3 reads CSASRQGGNYGYTF. CDR3 sequence (DNA): TGCAGTGCTAGTCGACAGGGGGGGAACTATGGCTACACCTTC. This rearrangement joins TRBV20-1 to TRBJ1-2; 9 positions match TRBD1. Germline V gene lookup returns CDR1 DFQATT and CDR2 SNEGSKA (reference sequence). CDR3 length: 14 residues. J lost 2 bases, V lost 3 bases, and 4 bases had no gene match.

The chain joins TRBV27 to TRBJ2-6, with 11 bases that match TRBD1. In germline, CDR1 is MNHEY, CDR2 SMNVEV (reference sequence). Trimming took 3 bases from V and 2 from J; bases not matched to a gene: 3. This CDR3 is built from 17 residues. CDR3 amino acids: CASSLGTGGPGANVLTF. The CDR3 bases are TGTGCCAGCAGTTTGGGGACAGGGGGACCTGGGGCCAACGTCCTGACTTTC.

Only one count was recorded for this clone. The chain recombines TRBV11-2 with TRBJ1-1; no definite D call. The germline V gene has CDR1 SGHAT and CDR2 FQNNGV. The V and J ends lost 1 base and 1 base respectively, with 16 bases between them. The CDR3 covers 17 residues. The CDR3 bases are TGTGCCAGCAGCTTAGGGGTCGAGGTTGCGCGGAACACTGAAGCTTTCTTT. Translating gives CASSLGVEVARNTEAFF.

This chain links TRBV9 with TRBJ2-7; 8 nucleotides agree with TRBD1. Trimming removed 0 bases from V and 0 bases from J; junction bases left unmatched: 8. The CDR3 covers 17 residues. The germline CDR1 and CDR2 sequences are SGDLS and YYNGEE. The CDR3 nucleotides are TGTGCCAGCAGCGTAGGGGGACAGGACCGTTACTCCTACGAGCAGTACTTC. Protein sequence: CASSVGGQDRYSYEQYF.

In this sample, this clone turned up once. This rearrangement joins TRBV19 to TRBJ2-1; 14 bases match TRBD2. The trim removed 5 bases at V and 7 bases at J, leaving 7 bases unmatched. This CDR3 has 16 amino acids. Germline CDR1 is LNHDA and CDR2 is SQIVND (reference sequence). As DNA, the CDR3 is TGTGCCAGTAGTCCCTTGACTAGCGGGAGGGGGAATGAGCAGTTCTTC. As protein: CASSPLTSGRGNEQFF.

The chain recombines TRBV4-2 with TRBJ2-3, with a possible D match to TRBD2 (7 bases). The CDR3 runs to 16 residues. CDR1 is LGHNA, CDR2 YNFKEQ, per germline. Trimming took 3 bases from V and 0 from J, leaving 13 bases between them. The CDR3 DNA reads TGTGCCAGCAGCCACGGACGGGGGGCGAGCACAGATACGCAGTATTTT. This gives the protein CASSHGRGASTDTQYF.

The J gene is TRBJ2-3, the V gene TRBV10-3; TRBD2 aligns across 7 bases. V dropped 7 bases and J dropped 3; count of bases not matched to a gene: 4. The length of the CDR3 is 13 residues. CDR1 and CDR2 from the germline V gene are ENHRY and SYGVKD. The CDR3 protein is CAITGGETDTQYF. CDR3 in DNA: TGTGCCATCACGGGGGGAGAAACAGATACGCAGTATTTT.

This chain links TRBV20-1 with TRBJ2-3; no clear D gene. CDR1 and CDR2 from the germline V gene are DFQATT and SNEGSKA (reference sequence). V was pared by 3 bases and J by 6 bases, with 13 bases between. There are 13 residues in the CDR3. The CDR3 region is CSASLPSADTQYF. DNA for the CDR3: TGCAGTGCTAGTCTACCCTCTGCGGATACGCAGTATTTT.

The V gene is TRBV7-3, the J gene TRBJ2-7, with 7 bases identical to TRBD2. The germline V gene has CDR1 SGHTA and CDR2 FQGTGA. The CDR3 sequence is 14 residues long. Trimming removed 3 bases from V and 4 bases from J; junction bases left unmatched: 6. The chain's CDR3 is CASSLSSGGYEQYF. In nucleotides, the CDR3 is TGTGCCAGCAGCTTGTCATCGGGAGGATACGAGCAGTACTTC.

About this clone: Other DNA sequences from this sample encode an identical CDR3 as well. The chain uses TRBV12-3 or TRBV12-4 and TRBJ1-2; D is ambiguous. The CDR3 is 12 residues long. V gave up 6 bases and J gave up 4 bases, with 9 bases separating them. The CDR3 nucleotides are TGTGCCAGCAGCCTCTCTCTCTATGGCTACACCTTC. It specifies CASSLSLYGYTF.

This clone showed up just once. The genes are TRBV5-1 and TRBJ1-1; perhaps TRBD1 as D (5 bases). Germline CDR1 is SGHRS and CDR2 is YFSETQ. V was clipped by 0 bases and J by 1 base, with 10 bases between them. The CDR3 runs 15 residues. The CDR3, as DNA: TGCGCCAGCAGCTTGGGTATGGGGGGGAACACTGAAGCTTTCTTT. Its protein is CASSLGMGGNTEAFF.

The chain uses TRBV5-4 and TRBJ2-7; 9 nucleotides match TRBD1. The CDR3 contains 14 residues. V was clipped by 4 bases and J by 3 bases; unmatched bases: 5. The germline CDR1 and CDR2 sequences are SGHNT and YYREEE (reference sequence). CDR3 coding DNA: TGTGCCAGCAGCACCCGGGACAGGGTCTACGAGCAGTACTTC. It is translated as CASSTRDRVYEQYF.

The chain uses TRBV3-1 (or the pseudogene TRBV3-2) and TRBJ2-7; TRBD2 aligns across 7 bases. With 0 bases clipped from V and 7 bases from J, the junction kept 15 bases outside the gene matches. Germline assignment: CDR1 LGHDT and CDR2 YNNKEL (reference sequence). The CDR3 has 17 residues. The CDR3 is CASSQDSFGAGTEEQYF. The DNA of the CDR3 is TGTGCCAGCAGCCAAGATAGTTTTGGAGCGGGAACGGAAGAGCAGTACTTC.

The chain is built from TRBV2 and TRBJ2-7, with D tentatively TRBD2 (5 bases). The germline CDR1 and CDR2 sequences are SNHLY and FYNNEI. This CDR3 contains 14 residues. V was trimmed by 5 bases and J by 2 bases, leaving 13 bases between them. For the CDR3, the DNA is TGTGCCAGCAGTCTCGGACGGGGAGCCTACGAGCAGTACTTC. It yields the protein CASSLGRGAYEQYF.